These 24 T cell receptor beta chains originate from one sample sequenced in a study of a mutant IDH1 vaccine in newly diagnosed glioma. The repertoire was sequenced with immunoSEQ multiplex PCR; TCRdb's copy has only in-frame clones and lacks some. The data contain roughly 34,000 clones, roughly 89% of them singletons. These receptors have no identified antigens. Time point specified: week 47, end of study. With topical imiquimod, each dose of the vaccine consisted of 300 ug of mutant IDH1 20-mer peptide. The specimen was PBMCs, collected from a glioma patient whose treatment included an IDH1 peptide vaccine. Every receptor here comes from a woman between 25 and 40 years old with glioma.

This sequence joins TRBV5-1 and TRBJ2-1; TRBD2 agrees at 15 bases. The CDR3 is made up of 19 amino acids. After removal of 7 bases from V and 1 base from J, the junction contained 12 bases not matched to a gene. The germline V gene has CDR1 SGHRS and CDR2 YFSETQ. Here the CDR3 reads CASEAVGLAGGGSYNEQFF. CDR3 bases: TGCGCCAGCGAGGCGGTGGGACTAGCGGGGGGCGGGTCCTACAATGAGCAGTTCTTC.

This sequence joins TRBV7-2 and TRBJ1-2; unclear D gene. V was clipped by 8 bases and J by 7 bases, with 11 bases between them. Per the germline V gene, CDR1 is SGHTA and CDR2 is FQGNSA. This CDR3 has 11 residues. CDR3 protein: CASRPYTGYTF. The CDR3, as DNA: TGTGCCAGCCGCCCCTATACTGGCTACACCTTC.

Only one count was recorded for this clone. V gene TRBV7-9 combines with J gene TRBJ2-7; TRBD1 matches at 7 bases. CDR1 and CDR2 (germline): SEHNR, FQNEAQ (reference sequence). J lost 2 bases, V lost 5 bases, and 15 bases had no gene match. The CDR3 runs to 17 residues. In DNA form, the CDR3 reads TGTGCCAGCAGCGACGACAGGGTGGGAGTTAGGGCCTACGAGCAGTACTTC. Translated: CASSDDRVGVRAYEQYF.

V is TRBV9 and J is TRBJ1-1; a weak D match, TRBD1 (5 bases). The CDR3 sequence is 14 residues long. V lost 2 bases to trimming and J lost 4 bases, with 12 bases between them. Germline lookup yields CDR1 SGDLS and CDR2 YYNGEE. CDR3 in DNA: TGTGCCAGCAGCGTGGGGGGAGGTGGCACTGAAGCTTTCTTT. Translated: CASSVGGGGTEAFF.

This clone was seen once. The chain joins TRBV4-3 to TRBJ2-7; D is unresolved. CDR3 length equals 15 residues. Trimming took 0 bases from V and 0 from J, leaving 9 bases between them. Germline lookup yields CDR1 LGHNA and CDR2 YSLEER. CDR3 amino acids: CASSQDPGLSYEQYF. CDR3 nucleotides: TGCGCCAGCAGCCAAGATCCCGGTCTCTCCTACGAGCAGTACTTC.

The gene calls are TRBV4-2 and TRBJ1-4, with D perhaps matching TRBD1 (6 bases). Germline-derived CDR1 and CDR2 are LGHNA and YNFKEQ. V lost 5 bases to trimming and J lost 4 bases, with 17 bases between them. The CDR3 has 16 amino acids. CDR3 nucleotides: TGTGCCAGCAGCATCACACCGGGACAAGTTAATGAAAAACTGTTTTTT. This encodes CASSITPGQVNEKLFF.

This chain joins TRBV2 and TRBJ2-7, with no clear D. CDR1 is SNHLY, CDR2 FYNNEI, per germline. This CDR3 comprises 13 residues. V dropped 4 bases and J dropped 3 bases, with 10 bases sitting between them. For the CDR3, the DNA is TGTGCCAGCAGTGTACAGTCAGACTACGAGCAGTACTTC. Protein sequence: CASSVQSDYEQYF.

The chain uses TRBV7-2 and TRBJ1-2; D might be TRBD1 (6 bases). From germline, CDR1 is SGHTA and CDR2 FQGNSA. Between the trimmed V and J ends, which lost 6 bases and 1 base, there was a span of 12 bases. The CDR3 is 14 amino acids. CDR3: CASRSQGLNYGYTF. DNA for the CDR3: TGTGCCAGCAGGTCACAGGGTCTTAACTATGGCTACACCTTC.

This chain uses TRBV6-5 with TRBJ1-2, with D possibly TRBD1 on 6 matching bases. The V end was cut by 7 bases, the J end by 5 bases, with 17 bases between. This CDR3 spans 14 amino acids. CDR1 MNHEY and CDR2 SVGAGI come from the germline V gene. The CDR3 region has the DNA TGTGCCAGCAAGAGGGGGGCTCTGGGGTATGGCTACACCTTC. This translates into CASKRGALGYGYTF.

This chain links TRBV2 with TRBJ2-3; D gene unclear. With 9 bases removed from V and 2 bases from J, the gap between germline ends came to 15 bases. The CDR3 spans 14 residues. Germline loops: CDR1 SNHLY, CDR2 FYNNEI. Here the CDR3 reads CASRPWGFTDTQYF. CDR3 sequence (DNA): TGTGCCAGTCGCCCTTGGGGTTTCACAGATACGCAGTATTTT. Full variable domain (outside the CDR3, taken from reference TRBV2 and TRBJ2-3): EPEVTQTPSHQVTQMGQEVILRCVPISNHLYFYWYRQILGQKVEFLVSFYNNEISEKSEIFDDQFSVERPDGSNFTLKIRSTKLEDSAMYFCASRPWGFTDTQYFGPGTRLTVL.

The J gene is TRBJ1-2, the V gene TRBV30, with D possibly being TRBD1 (5 bases). The CDR3 is made up of 13 amino acids. Germline CDR1 is GTSNPN and CDR2 is SVGIG (reference sequence). Trimming shortened V by 0 bases and J by 6 bases, and 11 bases separated the two germline ends. The CDR3 DNA reads TGTGCCTGGAGTGTACGGGGGACCGATGGCTACACCTTC. Encoded protein: CAWSVRGTDGYTF.

This clone occurred once. The V and J genes are TRBV11-2 and TRBJ2-4, with a possible D match to TRBD2 (5 bases). Between the trimmed V and J ends, which lost 5 bases and 7 bases, there was a span of 21 bases. Per the germline V gene, CDR1 is SGHAT and CDR2 is FQNNGV. The length of the CDR3 is 16 residues. CDR3 in DNA: TGTGCCAGCAGCCCCTTCCTACCGCCCTGGGAGAACATTCAGTACTTC. This codes for CASSPFLPPWENIQYF.

The CDR3 sequence: CAWRGRSYNSPLHF. The CDR3 nucleotides read TGTGCCTGGAGGGGCCGCTCCTATAATTCACCCCTCCACTTT. The V gene is TRBV30, the J gene TRBJ1-6; D ambiguous. The germline V gene encodes CDR1 GTSNPN and CDR2 SVGIG (reference sequence). The germline V and J ends were trimmed by 3 bases and 0 bases, with 6 bases remaining between them. CDR3 size: 14 residues.

The J gene is TRBJ1-1, the V gene TRBV29-1, with D tentatively TRBD1 (6 bases). This CDR3 region has 13 residues. Germline V gene sequence: CDR1 SQVTM, CDR2 ANQGSEA. The V end lost 6 bases, the J end lost 3 bases, and 14 bases lay between the germline ends. The CDR3 DNA is TGCAGCGTCCCACAGGGAGGGGACACTGAAGCTTTCTTT. Its protein product is CSVPQGGDTEAFF.

This rearrangement joins TRBV5-6 to TRBJ1-2, with D maybe TRBD1 (6 bases). CDR3 length equals 14 residues. Germline V CDR1 and CDR2: SGHDT, YYEEEE. Trimming stripped 2 bases from V and 4 bases from J, with 12 bases between. This CDR3 is CASSFTGISYGYTF. CDR3 coding DNA: TGTGCCAGCAGCTTTACAGGGATTAGCTATGGCTACACCTTC.

This sequence joins TRBV14 and TRBJ2-1; D may match TRBD1 or TRBD2 (5 bases each). V was pared by 4 bases and J by 3 bases, with 16 bases between. CDR3 size: 16 residues. Germline V gene data show CDR1 as SGHDN and CDR2 as FVKESK. CDR3: CASSPRGEGDYNEQFF. CDR3 nucleotide sequence: TGTGCCAGCAGCCCTCGGGGTGAAGGGGACTACAATGAGCAGTTCTTC.

V is TRBV4-2 and J is TRBJ1-5; possibly TRBD1 for D (6 bases). The V gene's germline CDR1 is LGHNA and CDR2 YNFKEQ. The CDR3 has 15 amino acids. V lost 0 bases, J lost 5 bases, and 11 bases lay in between. CDR3 DNA: TGTGCCAGCAGCCAAGATTCGGGGGCGTATCAGCCCCAGCATTTT. Amino acids: CASSQDSGAYQPQHF.

The chain combines TRBV9 with TRBJ2-7; 13 nucleotides agree with TRBD2. After removal of 2 bases from V and 6 bases from J, the junction contained 2 bases not matched to a gene. The CDR3 spans 14 residues. CDR1 and CDR2 (germline): SGDLS, YYNGEE. Written as DNA, the CDR3 is TGTGCCAGCAGCGTCCGACTAGCGGGGGGCGAGCAGTACTTC. It is translated as CASSVRLAGGEQYF.

The rearrangement links TRBV14 to TRBJ2-7; unclear D gene. V was shortened by 5 bases and J by 6 bases, with 14 bases between the two germline ends. CDR3 size: 13 residues. From germline, CDR1 is SGHDN and CDR2 FVKESK. This CDR3 reads CASSYSFLGEQYF. The CDR3 nucleotides are TGTGCCAGCAGCTACAGTTTTCTGGGCGAGCAGTACTTC.

The chain joins TRBV6-5 to TRBJ2-3, with 9 nucleotides matching TRBD2. The CDR3 sequence is 15 residues long. V lost 2 bases to trimming and J lost 5 bases; unmatched junction nucleotides: 5. Germline lookup yields CDR1 MNHEY and CDR2 SVGAGI. Here the CDR3 DNA reads TGTGCCAGCAGTTACGGGCGGGGGGGATTAGATACGCAGTATTTT. Its protein is CASSYGRGGLDTQYF.

V usage is TRBV6-1 and J usage is TRBJ2-5, with D unclear. The V gene lost 1 base and the J gene lost 6 bases, with 0 bases spanning the gap. This CDR3 has 10 amino acids. In germline, CDR1 is MNHNS, CDR2 SASEGT. CDR3 sequence: CASSEETQYF. The CDR3 DNA reads as TGTGCCAGCAGTGAAGAGACCCAGTACTTC.

This chain uses TRBV29-1 with TRBJ2-1; 8 bases align to TRBD1. From germline, CDR1 is SQVTM and CDR2 ANQGSEA. Trimming removed 2 bases from V and 7 bases from J; junction bases left unmatched: 10. This CDR3 contains 15 residues. CDR3 nucleotides: TGCAGCGTTGAACTTATCCGACAGGGGATGAATGAGCAGTTCTTC. Translated: CSVELIRQGMNEQFF.

The chain has TRBV18 and TRBJ2-7; D possibly corresponds to TRBD2 (5 bases). Trimming removed 4 bases from V and 1 base from J, with 17 bases in between. The germline CDR1 and CDR2 sequences are KGHSH and LQKENI. The CDR3 consists of 16 residues. CDR3 sequence reads: CASSRTAPSDSYEQYF. The CDR3 region has the DNA TGTGCCAGCTCACGGACTGCCCCGTCGGATTCCTACGAGCAGTACTTC.

This clone has more than one count but fewer than ten. The rearrangement uses TRBV4-2 and TRBJ1-4; D gene ambiguous. The CDR3 totals 12 residues. V shed 4 bases and J shed 5 bases, with 5 bases lying between them. Germline V CDR1 and CDR2: LGHNA, YNFKEQ. The CDR3 DNA follows: TGTGCCAGCAGCCGGACGAATGAAAAACTGTTTTTT. It codes for CASSRTNEKLFF.